These T cell receptor beta chains were read from a single sample in a study of blood T cell repertoires in COVID-19. The assay was immunoSEQ multiplex PCR, and TCRdb's table has in-frame clones only and misses some. The sample lists about 110,000 clones; 70% to 85% were seen once. The sequencing input was peripheral blood. These receptors all stem from a woman between 40 and 50 years old with acute or convalescent COVID-19. Each CDR3 is given with its conserved first and last residue. A D gene is named only where the DNA matches it firmly. A clone size is listed for some rows: how often the clone was seen (once, few, many), or a class if it is expanded.

. | 14 | TRBJ1-3 | TRBV3-1/TRBV3-2 | few | CASSQVEAGNTIYF | TGTGCCAGCAGCCAAGTAGAAGCTGGAAACACCATATATTTT
. | 14 | TRBJ2-3 | TRBV2 | . | CASSVQGATDTQYF | TGTGCCAGCAGTGTACAGGGTGCCACAGATACGCAGTATTTT
TRBD1 | 15 | TRBJ2-5 | TRBV6-5 | . | CASTGGTGRQETQYF | TGTGCCAGCACGGGTGGGACAGGGCGCCAAGAGACCCAGTACTTC
TRBD1 | 14 | TRBJ2-5 | TRBV19 | many | CASSIRTGKETQYF | TGTGCCAGTAGTATTCGGACAGGGAAAGAGACCCAGTACTTC
. | 18 | TRBJ2-1 | TRBV19 | . | CASSIDGDSRIGYNEQFF | TGTGCCAGTAGTATAGATGGAGACAGCAGGATCGGTTACAATGAGCAGTTCTTC
TRBD1 | 15 | TRBJ1-5 | TRBV2 | . | CASSEAGRGLQPQHF | TGTGCCAGCAGTGAAGCCGGTAGGGGGCTTCAGCCCCAGCATTTT
TRBD1 | 13 | TRBJ2-1 | TRBV7-2 | . | CASSTQGGDEQFF | TGTGCCAGCAGCACACAGGGGGGAGATGAGCAGTTCTTC
. | 11 | TRBJ1-1 | TRBV2 | . | CASMIGTEAFF | TGTGCCAGCATGATCGGTACTGAAGCTTTCTTT
. | 19 | TRBJ2-6 | TRBV19 | few | CASSTLSGVGTSGANVLTF | TGTGCCAGTAGTACTCTGTCCGGGGTTGGGACATCTGGGGCCAACGTCCTGACTTTC
. | 13 | TRBJ2-5 | TRBV5-6 | . | CASSLWAKETQYF | TGTGCCAGCAGCTTGTGGGCTAAAGAGACCCAGTACTTC
TRBD2 | 15 | TRBJ2-5 | TRBV15 | . | CATSRGAGGQETQYF | TGTGCCACCAGCAGAGGGGCGGGGGGGCAGGAGACCCAGTACTTC
. | 15 | TRBJ1-1 | TRBV30 | . | CAWSRVREMNTEAFF | TGTGCCTGGAGTCGAGTGAGGGAAATGAACACTGAAGCTTTCTTT
TRBD1 | 17 | TRBJ2-2 | TRBV5-4 | . | CASSQARQGRNTGELFF | TGTGCCAGCAGCCAAGCCCGACAGGGTAGAAACACCGGGGAGCTGTTTTTT
. | 17 | TRBJ2-3 | TRBV25-1 | . | CASSEKGGAGYTDTQYF | TGTGCCAGCAGTGAAAAGGGGGGGGCGGGCTATACAGATACGCAGTATTTT
TRBD2 | 16 | TRBJ2-5 | TRBV28 | once | CASSLGLALYQETQYF | TGTGCCAGCAGTTTGGGACTAGCGCTATACCAAGAGACCCAGTACTTC
. | 14 | TRBJ2-5 | TRBV5-1 | . | CASSLGHRQETQYF | TGCGCCAGCAGCTTGGGACACCGCCAAGAGACCCAGTACTTC
TRBD2 | 17 | TRBJ2-1 | TRBV2 | . | CASSPLAGDHLYNEQFF | TGTGCCAGCAGTCCTCTAGCGGGGGACCATTTATACAATGAGCAGTTCTTC
TRBD1 | 14 | TRBJ1-2 | TRBV6-5 | few | CASSSGTGTYGYTF | TGTGCCAGCAGTTCCGGGACAGGGACCTATGGCTACACCTTC
TRBD1 | 13 | TRBJ1-1 | TRBV3-1/TRBV3-2 | . | CASSRQGATEAFF | TGTGCCAGCAGCCGACAGGGGGCCACTGAAGCTTTCTTT
TRBD2 | 14 | TRBJ2-3 | TRBV28 | . | CASRKAGNTDTQYF | TGTGCCAGCAGGAAAGCGGGGAACACAGATACGCAGTATTTT
TRBD2 | 16 | TRBJ2-3 | TRBV10-3 | . | CAISESAGGNTDTQYF | TGTGCCATCAGTGAGTCGGCGGGGGGTAACACAGATACGCAGTATTTT
. | 15 | TRBJ1-1 | TRBV27 | . | CASSLSGHTNTEAFF | TGTGCCAGCAGTTTATCCGGACATACGAACACTGAAGCTTTCTTT
TRBD2 | 16 | TRBJ2-3 | TRBV5-1 | . | CASSMTSGGHTDTQYF | TGCGCCAGCAGCATGACTAGCGGGGGGCACACAGATACGCAGTATTTT
TRBD2 | 16 | TRBJ2-2 | TRBV24-1 | . | CATSDGLAPTGGELFF | TGTGCCACCAGTGACGGACTAGCCCCGACCGGCGGGGAGCTGTTTTTT
. | 15 | TRBJ2-3 | TRBV6-5 | . | CASSYSGEGADTQYF | TGTGCCAGCAGTTACTCGGGAGAGGGCGCAGATACGCAGTATTTT
. | 11 | TRBJ2-5 | TRBV6-5 | few | CASASGETQYF | TGTGCCAGCGCGAGCGGGGAGACCCAGTACTTC
TRBD1 | 15 | TRBJ2-5 | TRBV6-5 | . | CAIQGAAGSAETQYF | TGTGCCATCCAGGGGGCGGCGGGGTCCGCGGAGACCCAGTACTTC
TRBD1 | 15 | TRBJ2-3 | TRBV13 | . | CASSSGQVFTDTQYF | TGTGCCAGCAGCTCGGGACAGGTGTTCACAGATACGCAGTATTTT
. | 14 | TRBJ2-7 | TRBV3-1/TRBV3-2 | medium-sized | CASSPQGGSYEQYF | TGTGCCAGCAGCCCGCAGGGGGGCTCCTACGAGCAGTACTTC
. | 15 | TRBJ2-1 | TRBV7-3 | few | CASSLGALNYNEQFF | TGTGCCAGCAGCTTAGGGGCGTTGAACTACAATGAGCAGTTCTTC
. | 16 | TRBJ1-6 | TRBV21-1 | . | CASKGKLGPYNSPLHF | TGTGCCAGCAAGGGGAAACTGGGCCCGTATAATTCACCCCTCCACTTT
TRBD1 | 14 | TRBJ1-5 | TRBV18 | . | CASSQQGADQPQHF | TGTGCCAGCTCACAACAGGGGGCCGATCAGCCCCAGCATTTT
TRBD2 | 15 | TRBJ2-3 | TRBV3-1/TRBV3-2 | . | CASSQAGVSTDTQYF | TGTGCCAGCAGCCAGGCGGGGGTTAGCACAGATACGCAGTATTTT
TRBD1 | 16 | TRBJ1-2 | TRBV6-5 | . | CASSYSRGQGNYGYTF | TGTGCCAGCAGTTACTCTAGGGGGCAGGGGAACTATGGCTACACCTTC